What follows is one T cell receptor beta chain and its context. Antigen specificity is unknown. The data were obtained in a study of T cell repertoires in cytomegalovirus infection. In the study overall: A matching HLA type, together with CMV infection, was signaled by public TCR beta signatures. The study, taken as a whole, reports: CMV-specific TCR beta clonotypes restricted by HLA-C were the ones dominating the ex vivo response.

One entry per CDR3 protein, called by TCRdb with MiXCR from the reads. This table has hundreds of thousands of distinct CDR3 sequences, 20% to 25% appearing once. Sequencing was performed on CD8+ T cells from PBMCs. The clonotype originates from a human donor in good health (CMV status not recorded). Some clones in this sample may be carry-over from other donors' samples.

The CDR3 protein is CSVKGRGEAFF. CDR3 sequence (DNA): TGCAGCGTGAAGGGCAGGGGTGAAGCTTTCTTT. J is TRBJ1-1 and V is TRBV29-1; possible D gene TRBD1, 6 bases. The germline V gene has CDR1 SQVTM and CDR2 ANQGSEA. Trimming removed 6 bases from V and 7 bases from J, with 12 bases in between. The CDR3 sequence is 11 residues long.